These 15 T cell receptor beta chains came from one sample sequenced in a study of T cells in Graves' hyperthyroidism and ophthalmopathy. Amplified regions were TCR beta CDR3 sequences from RNA transcripts. A first-round RT-PCR of the TCR CDR3 used the HTBI primer set. TCRdb independently ran MiXCR on the multiplex PCR reads; one entry per CDR3 protein. The sample has approximately 520,000 distinct CDR3 sequences, around 20% seen once. Sequenced input: blood. Source of these receptors: a man aged 18 to 29 with Graves' hyperthyroidism.

At least ten counts were recorded for this clonotype. V and J are TRBV5-6 and TRBJ2-2; D is undetermined. V lost 0 bases to trimming and J lost 3 bases, with 9 bases between them. CDR1 SGHDT and CDR2 YYEEEE come from the germline V gene. The CDR3 consists of 15 residues. The CDR3 nucleotides are TGTGCCAGCAGCTTGGGAGACACCTACACCGGGGAGCTGTTTTTT. Its protein is CASSLGDTYTGELFF.

A single count supports this clonotype. The chain links TRBV27 to TRBJ1-1, with D unresolved. From germline, CDR1 is MNHEY and CDR2 SMNVEV (reference sequence). The V end lost 8 bases, the J end lost 8 bases, and 15 bases lay between the germline ends. The length of the CDR3 is 12 residues. CDR3 DNA: TGTGCCAGCTACAGTGGGATTGGGGAAGCTTTCTTT. Amino acids: CASYSGIGEAFF.

This clonotype was seen many times. The rearrangement uses TRBV14 and TRBJ1-1; the D is unclear. The V end lost 2 bases, the J end lost 0 bases, and 13 bases lay between the germline ends. The CDR3 has 16 residues. Germline V CDR1 and CDR2: SGHDN, FVKESK. The CDR3 loop is CASSQRSRAVNTEAFF. CDR3 sequence (DNA): TGTGCCAGCAGCCAAAGGTCGAGGGCGGTGAACACTGAAGCTTTCTTT.

This clonotype was counted at least ten times. J is TRBJ2-2 and V is TRBV20-1; D uncertain. Per the germline V gene, CDR1 is DFQATT and CDR2 is SNEGSKA (reference sequence). With 3 bases removed from V and 3 bases from J, the gap between germline ends came to 8 bases. The CDR3 is 13 residues long. The CDR3 is CSARDVHTGELFF. The CDR3 region has the DNA TGCAGTGCTAGGGACGTACACACCGGGGAGCTGTTTTTT.

On this clonotype itself: At one boundary the junction diverges from the germline segment, which might be a read error. J is TRBJ2-7 and V is TRBV5-6, with D unclear. Germline loops: CDR1 SGHDT, CDR2 YYEEEE. This CDR3 is 11 amino acids long. CDR3: CASSIDYEQCF. The CDR3 DNA sequence: TGTGCCAGCAGCATTGATTACGAGCAGTGCTTC.

This clonotype was seen at least ten times. This chain joins TRBV6-2 or TRBV6-3 and TRBJ1-6, with TRBD1 matching 7 bases. This CDR3 is 15 amino acids long. The V gene end was trimmed by 7 bases and the J gene end by 9 bases; junction bases not matched to a gene: 12. The germline CDR1 and CDR2 sequences are MNHEY and SVGEGT. CDR3 in amino acids: CASTLRQGQGSPLHF. Written as DNA, the CDR3 is TGTGCCAGCACCCTTCGACAGGGCCAAGGTTCACCCCTCCACTTT.

The V gene is TRBV24-1, the J gene TRBJ2-5; no firm D call. This CDR3 is 16 amino acids long. Germline CDR1 reads KGHDR; CDR2 reads SFDVKD. Deletions cut 2 bases from V and 7 bases from J, with 19 bases between. The CDR3 sequence: CATSDSDLRMSVTQYF. In nucleotides, the CDR3 is TGTGCCACCAGTGATTCGGACCTGCGGATGTCGGTGACCCAGTACTTC.

This clonotype was seen repeatedly, ten times or more. This chain links TRBV11-2 with TRBJ2-6; either TRBD1 or TRBD2 may fit D (5 bases each). Trimming took 4 bases from V and 2 from J, leaving 9 bases between them. Germline lookup yields CDR1 SGHAT and CDR2 FQNNGV. There are 15 residues in the CDR3. In nucleotides, the CDR3 is TGTGCCAGCAGCTCCCTGGGACCTGGGGCCAACGTCCTGACTTTC. Residues: CASSSLGPGANVLTF.

This clonotype was counted at least ten times. V gene TRBV19 combines with J gene TRBJ1-1; D perhaps matches TRBD1 (6 bases). V shed 5 bases and J shed 0 bases, with 10 bases lying between them. Germline V gene sequence: CDR1 LNHDA, CDR2 SQIVND (reference sequence). This CDR3 has 14 amino acids. In nucleotides, the CDR3 is TGTGCCAGTAGTCAACAGGGACTGAACACTGAAGCTTTCTTT. Protein product: CASSQQGLNTEAFF.

There are many counts of this clonotype. V usage is TRBV28 and J usage is TRBJ2-7; TRBD1 agrees at 8 bases. CDR3 length: 15 residues. Germline loops: CDR1 MDHEN, CDR2 SYDVKM. The V gene end was trimmed by 5 bases and the J gene end by 1 base; junction bases not matched to a gene: 7. In nucleotides, the CDR3 is TGTGCCAGCAGTACCCAGGGGGCCAGGTCCTACGAGCAGTACTTC. Protein product: CASSTQGARSYEQYF.

The CDR3 sequence is CASSRVVGTEAFF. The DNA of the CDR3 is TGTGCCAGCAGCCGGGTTGTCGGCACTGAAGCTTTCTTT. The chain has TRBV11-2 and TRBJ1-1; D is uncertain. Germline loops: CDR1 SGHAT, CDR2 FQNNGV. This CDR3 contains 13 residues. V gave up 5 bases and J gave up 4 bases, with 11 bases separating them.

This clonotype was detected only a few times. The chain carries TRBV19 and TRBJ2-2, with 7 nucleotides matching TRBD1. Germline loops: CDR1 LNHDA, CDR2 SQIVND (reference sequence). The ends lost 7 bases at V and 0 bases at J; junction bases unmatched: 8. The CDR3 length is 16 residues. The chain's CDR3 is CASTASGQANTGELFF. DNA for the CDR3: TGTGCCAGTACCGCCTCCGGACAGGCGAACACCGGGGAGCTGTTTTTT.

The sample holds many counts of this clonotype. The J gene is TRBJ2-7, the V gene TRBV20-1; D remains ambiguous. With 6 bases removed from V and 3 bases from J, the gap between germline ends came to 15 bases. Germline CDR1 and CDR2: DFQATT and SNEGSKA (reference sequence). The CDR3 extends over 13 amino acids. CDR3 sequence: CSAPRQLDYEQYF. CDR3 in DNA: TGCAGTGCCCCTAGGCAGTTAGACTACGAGCAGTACTTC.

The chain employs TRBV11-2 and TRBJ2-7, with a possible D match to TRBD2 (6 bases). The CDR3 has 15 residues. Germline V lookup: CDR1 SGHAT, CDR2 FQNNGV. The V end was cut by 4 bases, the J end by 2 bases, with 15 bases between. CDR3 region: CASSYRRGMTYEQYF. In DNA form, the CDR3 reads TGTGCCAGCAGCTACCGTCGGGGGATGACCTACGAGCAGTACTTC. Drawing the rest from reference TRBV11-2 and TRBJ2-7, the complete variable domain is EAGVAQSPRYKIIEKRQSVAFWCNPISGHATLYWYQQILGQGPKLLIQFQNNGVVDDSQLPKDRFSAERLKGVDSTLKIQPAKLEDSAVYLCASSYRRGMTYEQYFGPGTRLTVT.

This clonotype has a handful of counts. Because the CDR3 is missing its conserved closing phenylalanine or tryptophan, this is likely a read error. CDR3 sequence reads: CASSGGQRYNSPLHL. The DNA for the CDR3 is TGTGCCAGCAGCGGGGGGCAACGGTATAATTCACCCCTCCACTTA. The chain links TRBV2 to TRBJ1-6; D perhaps matches TRBD1 (6 bases). The CDR3 is made up of 15 amino acids. V was cut by 6 bases and J by 4 bases, with 13 bases left in between. Germline V gives CDR1 SNHLY, CDR2 FYNNEI.